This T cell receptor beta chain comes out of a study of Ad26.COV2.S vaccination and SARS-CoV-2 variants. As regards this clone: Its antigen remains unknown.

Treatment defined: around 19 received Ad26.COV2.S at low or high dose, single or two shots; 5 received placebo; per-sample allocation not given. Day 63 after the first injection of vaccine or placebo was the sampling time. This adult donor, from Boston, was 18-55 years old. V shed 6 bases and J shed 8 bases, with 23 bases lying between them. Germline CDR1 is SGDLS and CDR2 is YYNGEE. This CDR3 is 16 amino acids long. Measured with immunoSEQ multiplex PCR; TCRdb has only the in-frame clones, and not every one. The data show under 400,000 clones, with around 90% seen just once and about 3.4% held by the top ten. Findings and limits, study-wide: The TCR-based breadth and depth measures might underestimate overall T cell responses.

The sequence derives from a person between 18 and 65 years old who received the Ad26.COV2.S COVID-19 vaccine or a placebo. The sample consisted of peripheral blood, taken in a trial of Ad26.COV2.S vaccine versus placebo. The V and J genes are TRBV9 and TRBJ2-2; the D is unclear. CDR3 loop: CASTSREDALGGELFF. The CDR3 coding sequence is TGTGCCAGCACAAGCCGTGAAGACGCCCTTGGGGGGGAGCTGTTTTTT. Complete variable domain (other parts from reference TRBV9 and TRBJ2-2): DSGVTQTPKHLITATGQRVTLRCSPRSGDLSVYWYQQSLDQGLQFLIQYYNGEERAKGNILERFSAQQFPDLHSELNLSSLELGDSALYFCASTSREDALGGELFFGEGSRLTVL.